These 26 T cell receptor beta chains were sequenced from one sample in a study of blood T cells in healthy people across ages. With a J-beta primer mix and a sample-barcoded 5' primer, a second PCR ran roughly 6 to 11 cycles. A single record per CDR3 protein comes from TCRdb applying MiXCR to the 5' RACE reads. Of around 500,000 distinct CDR3 sequences in the sample, roughly 48% are singletons; the top ten hold approximately 25%. Material: blood. Every receptor here comes from a man older than 75 in good health.

CDR3 residues: CASSYSGYGGEQFF. The DNA for the CDR3 is TGTGCCAGCAGTTACTCTGGCTACGGAGGTGAGCAGTTCTTC. This chain connects TRBV6-6 to TRBJ2-1, with D perhaps TRBD2 (5 bases). Trimming left V 0 bases short and J 9 bases short, with 12 bases between. The CDR3 length is 14 residues. The germline V gene has CDR1 MNHNY and CDR2 SVGAGI (reference sequence).

As to this clonotype: This may come from a read error, since a much larger clone is one base off. This chain links TRBV27 with TRBJ1-6; 7 bases line up with TRBD1. The germline V gene encodes CDR1 MNHEY and CDR2 SMNVEV (reference sequence). The CDR3 covers 13 residues. V shed 4 bases and J 8 bases; nucleotides not matched to a gene: 2. The CDR3 coding sequence is TGTGCCAGCAGTTATACAGGGGATTCACCCCTCCACTTT. Encoded protein: CASSYTGDSPLHF.

This clonotype has at least ten counts. The chain has TRBV6-6 and TRBJ2-3; D ambiguous. CDR1 and CDR2 from the germline V gene are MNHNY and SVGAGI (reference sequence). Deletions cut 8 bases from V and 0 bases from J, with 3 bases between. The CDR3 extends over 11 amino acids. CDR3 in DNA: TGTGCCAGCGATAGCACAGATACGCAGTATTTT. Its translation: CASDSTDTQYF.

The gene calls are TRBV14 and TRBJ2-3, with D possibly being TRBD2 (5 bases). Per germline, CDR1 SGHDN and CDR2 FVKESK. The CDR3 is made up of 15 amino acids. V was pared by 1 base and J by 0 bases, with 8 bases between. CDR3 DNA: TGTGCCAGCAGCCAAGGCGGGTGGAGCACAGATACGCAGTATTTT. Translated: CASSQGGWSTDTQYF.

Details on this clonotype: Given a much more abundant clone one base away, this may be a read error. This chain joins TRBV6-5 and TRBJ2-7; no reliable D call. This CDR3 comprises 15 residues. Germline V gene data show CDR1 as MNHEY and CDR2 as SVGAGI. V lost 6 bases to trimming and J lost 0 bases, with 15 bases between them. CDR3: CASRLGRASSYEQYF. The CDR3 nucleotides read TGTGCCAGCAGACTTGGACGCGCGAGCTCCTACGAGCAGTACTTC.

This clonotype was picked up a small number of times. The chain recombines TRBV7-9 with TRBJ2-1; the match to TRBD1 covers 7 bases. This CDR3 is 15 amino acids long. J gave up 5 bases and V 3 bases, and 7 bases lay outside the gene matches. Germline V gene data show CDR1 as SEHNR and CDR2 as FQNEAQ (reference sequence). The CDR3, as DNA: TGTGCCAGCAGCTTGAGAGGGACAGACAACAATGAGCAGTTCTTC. Its translation: CASSLRGTDNNEQFF.

The V and J genes are TRBV6-2 or TRBV6-3 and TRBJ2-7; 7 nucleotides align to TRBD2. Per germline, CDR1 MNHEY and CDR2 SVGEGT. V was pared by 7 bases and J by 5 bases, with 14 bases of the junction left unmatched. CDR3 length equals 15 residues. CDR3: CASIYGAGRGNEQYF. For the CDR3, the DNA is TGTGCCAGCATCTACGGGGCAGGGAGGGGCAACGAGCAGTACTTC.

A word on this clonotype: At one boundary the junction diverges from the germline segment, which might be a read error. The rearrangement links TRBV4-3 to TRBJ2-3; D not resolved. This CDR3 is built from 16 residues. Germline CDR1 is LGHNA and CDR2 is YSLEER. CDR3 in DNA: TGCGCCAGCAGCCAAGAACTGTGGTCAAGTACAGATGCGCAGTATTTT. It codes for CASSQELWSSTDAQYF.

CDR3 region: CASSLASGNTDTQYF. The DNA for the CDR3 is TGCGCCAGCAGCTTGGCCTCGGGCAACACAGATACGCAGTATTTT. The chain recombines TRBV5-1 with TRBJ2-3; D not certain. Between the trimmed V and J ends, which lost 0 bases and 2 bases, there was a span of 10 bases. In germline, CDR1 is SGHRS, CDR2 YFSETQ. CDR3 size: 15 residues.

The chain has TRBV25-1 and TRBJ2-5; D ambiguous. The V and J ends lost 8 bases and 0 bases respectively, with 13 bases between them. CDR1 MGHDK and CDR2 SYGVNS come from the germline V gene. The CDR3 runs to 14 residues. The CDR3 protein is CASGDGPYQETQYF. As DNA, the CDR3 is TGTGCCAGCGGCGACGGTCCGTACCAAGAGACCCAGTACTTC.

This clonotype has ten or more counts. The gene calls are TRBV6-6 and TRBJ2-2; 8 positions agree with TRBD2. V shed 4 bases and J 2 bases; nucleotides not matched to a gene: 3. Germline values: CDR1 MNHNY, CDR2 SVGAGI (reference sequence). This CDR3 spans 15 amino acids. In DNA form, the CDR3 reads TGTGCCAGCAGTTTAACTAGCGGAAACACCGGGGAGCTGTTTTTT. As protein: CASSLTSGNTGELFF.

The CDR3: CATAISYEQYF. The DNA of the CDR3 is TGTGCCACCGCCATTTCCTACGAGCAGTACTTC. The genes are TRBV6-1 and TRBJ2-7; D remains unclear. Trimming took off 10 bases at V and 1 base at J, with 8 bases between the two ends. CDR1 is MNHNS, CDR2 SASEGT, per germline. The CDR3 runs to 11 residues.

This CDR3 is CSARPQGAHEQYF. The CDR3 nucleotides read TGCAGTGCTAGGCCACAGGGGGCACACGAGCAGTACTTC. This chain uses TRBV20-1 with TRBJ2-7; 9 nucleotides align to TRBD1. J lost 5 bases, V lost 3 bases, and 5 bases had no gene match. Germline CDR1 DFQATT, CDR2 SNEGSKA (reference sequence). CDR3 size: 13 residues.

This clonotype was seen a handful of times. This chain links TRBV27 with TRBJ2-1, with D possibly TRBD1 on 6 matching bases. The germline CDR1 and CDR2 sequences are MNHEY and SMNVEV (reference sequence). Trimming took 4 bases from V and 0 from J, leaving 13 bases between them. The CDR3 is 16 residues long. DNA for the CDR3: TGTGCCAGCAGTTCATTACAGGGTTACTCCTACAATGAGCAGTTCTTC. Its protein is CASSSLQGYSYNEQFF.

J is TRBJ2-3 and V is TRBV5-1; D unresolved. V was shortened by 0 bases and J by 4 bases, with 9 bases between the two germline ends. Germline V CDR1 and CDR2: SGHRS, YFSETQ. This CDR3 comprises 14 residues. CDR3 protein: CASSLDLVSDTQYF. The CDR3 nucleotides read TGCGCCAGCAGCTTGGATCTCGTGTCAGATACGCAGTATTTT.

The chain is built from TRBV20-1 and TRBJ2-3; 11 bases are shared with TRBD2. In germline, CDR1 is DFQATT, CDR2 SNEGSKA (reference sequence). This CDR3 contains 15 residues. Trimming removed 5 bases from V and 0 bases from J; junction bases left unmatched: 4. CDR3 nucleotide sequence: TGCAGTGCTGACGGGACTAGCGGAAGCACAGATACGCAGTATTTT. Protein sequence: CSADGTSGSTDTQYF.

In its sample, this clonotype was seen once. The genes are TRBV25-1 and TRBJ1-1, with a weak D call TRBD1 (5 bases). The V gene lost 0 bases and the J gene lost 3 bases, with 17 bases spanning the gap. The CDR3 has 17 amino acids. CDR1 and CDR2 from the germline V gene are MGHDK and SYGVNS. The CDR3 DNA reads TGTGCCAGCAGTGAATATTGGGACTTAACCGGAGACACTGAAGCTTTCTTT. It codes for CASSEYWDLTGDTEAFF.

This clonotype was counted only a few times. The rearrangement links TRBV5-1 to TRBJ2-1; tentatively, D is TRBD2 (6 bases). From germline, CDR1 is SGHRS and CDR2 YFSETQ. This CDR3 is 18 amino acids long. The V gene lost 2 bases and the J gene lost 0 bases, with 18 bases spanning the gap. The CDR3 region has the DNA TGCGCCAGCAGCTTAGCGGGTGGGGCGACAAGCTCCTACAATGAGCAGTTCTTC. Protein product: CASSLAGGATSSYNEQFF. Together with reference TRBV5-1 and TRBJ2-1, the CDR3 gives the full variable domain: KAGVTQTPRYLIKTRGQQVTLSCSPISGHRSVSWYQQTPGQGLQFLFEYFSETQRNKGNFPGRFSGRQFSNSRSEMNVSTLELGDSALYLCASSLAGGATSSYNEQFFGPGTRLTVL.

The chain employs TRBV7-3 and TRBJ1-2; possible D gene TRBD1, 6 bases. The germline CDR1 and CDR2 sequences are SGHTA and FQGTGA. The ends were cut back, 2 bases at V and 4 bases at J, with 17 bases in the middle. The CDR3 loop spans 16 amino acids. The CDR3 is CASSLSSRGQTYGYTF. CDR3 coding DNA: TGTGCCAGCAGCTTATCCTCCCGGGGGCAGACCTATGGCTACACCTTC.

The chain links TRBV12-3 or TRBV12-4 to TRBJ1-1; TRBD1 agrees at 8 bases. This CDR3 is 14 amino acids long. The V and J ends lost 5 bases and 3 bases, in that order; junction bases with no gene match: 5. CDR3 loop: CASSRQGRDTEAFF. The CDR3 DNA reads as TGTGCCAGCAGTCGACAGGGGAGGGACACTGAAGCTTTCTTT.

This clonotype was picked up a small number of times. This chain uses TRBV4-3 with TRBJ2-7; D is unclear. This CDR3 has 14 residues. Germline CDR1 is LGHNA and CDR2 is YSLEER. V was shortened by 3 bases and J by 4 bases, with 13 bases between the two germline ends. Written as DNA, the CDR3 is TGCGCCAGCAGCCAGGAACCTACCGCTTACGAGCAGTACTTC. It encodes CASSQEPTAYEQYF.

This clonotype was detected ten times or more. This chain joins TRBV12-3 or TRBV12-4 and TRBJ2-7, with 9 bases identical to TRBD1. With V trimmed by 8 bases and J by 6 bases, 5 bases remained unmatched. The CDR3 consists of 12 residues. CDR3 sequence reads: CASAPTGGEQYF. CDR3 DNA: TGTGCCAGCGCCCCGACAGGGGGCGAGCAGTACTTC.

A few counts support this clonotype. This chain links TRBV7-2 with TRBJ2-7; D not certain. V gave up 1 base and J gave up 0 bases, with 10 bases separating them. Germline CDR1 SGHTA, CDR2 FQGNSA. This CDR3 has 15 amino acids. In DNA, the CDR3 is TGTGCCAGCAGCTTAGGGCTGATCAACTCCTACGAGCAGTACTTC. Translating gives CASSLGLINSYEQYF.

The rearrangement links TRBV5-1 to TRBJ1-1; no firm D call. From germline, CDR1 is SGHRS and CDR2 YFSETQ. The CDR3 totals 14 residues. V lost 2 bases and J 0 bases, leaving 8 bases between the germline ends. This CDR3 is CASSLLQLNTEAFF. The CDR3 nucleotides read TGCGCCAGCAGCTTACTACAGTTGAACACTGAAGCTTTCTTT. The entire variable domain, with the rest obtained from reference TRBV5-1 and TRBJ1-1, is as follows: KAGVTQTPRYLIKTRGQQVTLSCSPISGHRSVSWYQQTPGQGLQFLFEYFSETQRNKGNFPGRFSGRQFSNSRSEMNVSTLELGDSALYLCASSLLQLNTEAFFGQGTRLTVV.

Concerning this clonotype itself: Compared with germline, one end of the junction differs, possibly owing to a read error. The gene calls are TRBV5-1 and TRBJ2-3, with TRBD2 matching 7 bases. CDR1 is SGHRS and CDR2 is YFSETQ in the germline V gene. The CDR3 spans 16 residues. CDR3 sequence reads: CANSPNAAGFTDTQYF. The CDR3 nucleotides read TGCGCCAACAGCCCTAACGCAGCGGGGTTCACAGATACGCAGTATTTT.

The chain has TRBV20-1 and TRBJ2-3; 14 bases line up with TRBD2. This CDR3 is built from 18 residues. From germline, CDR1 is DFQATT and CDR2 SNEGSKA (reference sequence). With V trimmed by 3 bases and J by 6 bases, 14 bases remained unmatched. Written as DNA, the CDR3 is TGCAGTGCTAGCCAGGAACGACTAGCGGGGGGGCGGGTGGATACGCAGTATTTT. Its protein is CSASQERLAGGRVDTQYF.